The 15 T cell receptor beta chains below all came from one sample that was sequenced in a study of identifying expanded T cells in peripheral blood. Libraries were prepared by immunoSEQ multiplex PCR; TCRdb keeps only in-frame clonotypes and omits some of them. Of some 95,000 clones in the sample, roughly 86% were seen once. The source material was blood. The source of these receptors is a person aged 18 to 70 in good health.

This clone was seen a single time. This chain uses TRBV19 with TRBJ2-1; a possible D gene is TRBD2 (6 bases). The length of the CDR3 is 14 residues. Trimming cost V 1 base and J 5 bases, with 9 bases left between them. CDR1 and CDR2 from the germline V gene are LNHDA and SQIVND (reference sequence). The CDR3 DNA sequence: TGTGCCAGTAGTATAGGCCGGGGGAACAATGAGCAGTTCTTC. Its translation is CASSIGRGNNEQFF.

The rearrangement joins TRBV28 to TRBJ2-1; D is undetermined. Trimming removed 6 bases from V and 6 bases from J, with 9 bases in between. The CDR3 is 12 residues long. Germline-derived CDR1 and CDR2 are MDHEN and SYDVKM. The CDR3 region is CASSADPNEQFF. The CDR3 coding sequence is TGTGCCAGCAGCGCTGATCCCAATGAGCAGTTCTTC. Drawing the rest from reference TRBV28 and TRBJ2-1, the complete variable domain is DVKVTQSSRYLVKRTGEKVFLECVQDMDHENMFWYRQDPGLGLRLIYFSYDVKMKEKGDIPEGYSVSREKKERFSLILESASTNQTSMYLCASSADPNEQFFGPGTRLTVL.

The chain carries TRBV5-1 and TRBJ2-3, with TRBD1 matching 7 bases. V gave up 3 bases and J gave up 0 bases; unmatched junction bases: 10. This CDR3 has 17 residues. CDR1 SGHRS and CDR2 YFSETQ come from the germline V gene. The CDR3 DNA is TGCGCCAGCAGCTCATCTCCCGGGACAGTAAGCACAGATACGCAGTATTTT. Amino acid sequence: CASSSSPGTVSTDTQYF. The variable domain in full, completed from reference TRBV5-1 and TRBJ2-3, reads KAGVTQTPRYLIKTRGQQVTLSCSPISGHRSVSWYQQTPGQGLQFLFEYFSETQRNKGNFPGRFSGRQFSNSRSEMNVSTLELGDSALYLCASSSSPGTVSTDTQYFGPGTRLTVL.

The V and J genes are TRBV7-8 and TRBJ2-1, with D unresolved. Germline V CDR1 and CDR2: SGHVS, FQNEAQ. CDR3 length: 14 residues. Trimming removed 5 bases at V and 4 bases at J, with 12 bases between. The chain's CDR3 is CASSTRDGYNEQFF. Written as DNA, the CDR3 is TGTGCCAGCAGCACCCGTGACGGTTACAATGAGCAGTTCTTC. Looking up the rest from reference TRBV7-8 and TRBJ2-1 gives the full variable domain: GAGVSQSPRYKVAKRGQDVALRCDPISGHVSLFWYQQALGQGPEFLTYFQNEAQLDKSGLPSDRFFAERPEGSVSTLKIQRTQQEDSAVYLCASSTRDGYNEQFFGPGTRLTVL.

The chain couples TRBV11-3 to TRBJ1-5, with D hard to call. The CDR3 runs to 13 residues. The V gene's germline CDR1 is SGHNT and CDR2 YENEEA. Deletions cut 1 base from V and 4 bases from J, with 5 bases between. The CDR3 here is CASSLVFNQPQHF. The CDR3 DNA is TGTGCCAGCAGCTTAGTATTTAATCAGCCCCAGCATTTT.

The rearrangement links TRBV15 to TRBJ2-5; 11 nucleotides match TRBD2. CDR3 length equals 16 residues. After removal of 1 base from V and 4 bases from J, the junction contained 5 bases not matched to a gene. Germline-derived CDR1 and CDR2 are LNHNV and YYDKDF (reference sequence). The DNA for the CDR3 is TGTGCCACCAGCAGAGGGCTAGCGGGGGGTAGAGAGACCCAGTACTTC. Translation: CATSRGLAGGRETQYF.

CDR3 in DNA: TGCGCCAGCGAAGTTAGGTGGGCCTCTTCCCCTAGCTCCTACAATGAGCAGTTCTTC. Its translation is CASEVRWASSPSSYNEQFF. The gene calls are TRBV10-2 and TRBJ2-1; no firm D call. Per the germline V gene, CDR1 is WSHSY and CDR2 is SAAADI. Trimming cost V 8 bases and J 0 bases, with 26 bases left between them. The CDR3 sequence is 19 residues long.

This clone was observed a single time. The V call is TRBV27, the J call TRBJ1-1; D is unresolved. This CDR3 has 13 residues. Germline loops: CDR1 MNHEY, CDR2 SMNVEV (reference sequence). Deletions cut 3 bases from V and 2 bases from J, with 7 bases between. CDR3 loop: CASSFSVNTEAFF. DNA of the CDR3: TGTGCCAGCAGTTTCAGTGTAAACACTGAAGCTTTCTTT.

The V gene is TRBV5-1, the J gene TRBJ2-5; D call uncertain. V lost 1 base, J lost 2 bases, and 12 bases lay in between. The CDR3 runs 15 residues. Germline V gene sequence: CDR1 SGHRS, CDR2 YFSETQ. CDR3: CASSLNLGLQETQYF. Here the CDR3 DNA reads TGCGCCAGCAGCTTGAATCTAGGCTTGCAAGAGACCCAGTACTTC.

This clone is a singleton in its sample. The chain employs TRBV27 and TRBJ2-5; weak D call: TRBD2 (6 bases). The J call may be wrong; the DNA end is better matched by TRBJ2-7. The germline V gene encodes CDR1 MNHEY and CDR2 SMNVEV (reference sequence). The CDR3 runs to 13 residues. The CDR3 region has the DNA TGTGCCAGCAGTTTTGTTGCGGGGTACGAGCAGTACTTC. Residues: CASSFVAGYEQYF.

The rearrangement links TRBV7-2 to TRBJ1-1; weak D call: TRBD1 (6 bases). V was cut by 5 bases and J by 10 bases, with 14 bases left in between. CDR3 length: 12 residues. CDR1 and CDR2 (germline): SGHTA, FQGNSA. For the CDR3, the DNA is TGTGCCAGCAGCCGTAGGACAGAGGGAGCTTTCTTT. Its protein product is CASSRRTEGAFF.

This chain joins TRBV6-6 and TRBJ1-1; D may be TRBD1 (5 bases). This CDR3 comprises 15 residues. Looked up from germline, CDR1 is MNHNY and CDR2 is SVGAGI (reference sequence). Trimming left V 2 bases short and J 4 bases short, with 14 bases between. For the CDR3, the DNA is TGTGCCAGCAGTTACCCAAGGCAGGGTTCCACTGAAGCTTTCTTT. Encoded protein: CASSYPRQGSTEAFF.

The V gene is TRBV7-2, the J gene TRBJ1-2; perhaps TRBD1 as D (5 bases). Germline V gives CDR1 SGHTA, CDR2 FQGNSA. The germline V and J ends were trimmed by 1 base and 11 bases, with 20 bases remaining between them. This CDR3 region has 15 residues. Written as DNA, the CDR3 is TGTGCCAGCAGCTTAGGGCTCGCCGGGACCGAGGGATACACCTTC. Translation gives CASSLGLAGTEGYTF.

The chain links TRBV5-1 to TRBJ2-2; D gene uncertain. The CDR3 runs 16 residues. CDR1 and CDR2 (germline): SGHRS, YFSETQ. Trimming shortened V by 4 bases and J by 4 bases, and 17 bases separated the two germline ends. Here the CDR3 DNA reads TGCGCCAGCAGCCAGACCGGTCTTACCCCCACCGGGGAGCTGTTTTTT. This gives the protein CASSQTGLTPTGELFF.

This clone has just a few counts. The genes are TRBV6-1 and TRBJ2-1; TRBD2 agrees at 8 bases. The CDR3 consists of 15 residues. Germline V gene lookup returns CDR1 MNHNS and CDR2 SASEGT. V dropped 2 bases and J dropped 4; count of bases not matched to a gene: 4. In DNA, the CDR3 is TGTGCCAGCAGTGAATCGGGGGGGAGTTACAATGAGCAGTTCTTC. Translation gives CASSESGGSYNEQFF.